The text below deals with one TCR beta chain. Its antigen has not been determined. Base quality data are lacking; no much larger clone is found one base away. This sample also contains other DNA sequences that code for the same CDR3. Cut back by 0 bases and 7 bases, the V and J ends lie 6 bases apart. The CDR3 goes from the cysteine to the phenylalanine over 12 residues. The entry retains the CDR3 DNA only, 36 bases that are in frame from base 1. For CDR1 and CDR2, the germline V gene (reference sequence) lists GTSNPN and SVGIG. The receptor library was made with the immunoSEQ multiplex PCR assay. In its TCRdb copy, this immuneACCESS table keeps in-frame sequences only and misses some clones. Where compared with another copy, unresolved V genes explain less than half of these, and the others have no known cause. Present in this sample are about 64,000 clones, 80% to 95% of which were seen just once. 5% to 7.5% of the sample is held by the ten biggest clonotypes.

This entry belongs to a study of T cell changes during pregnancy in multiple sclerosis (dated by TCRdb to about 2019). About the full investigation: The study looked at changes in the T cell repertoire across pregnancy in women with multiple sclerosis.

Sequencing was performed on peripheral blood, taken in the third trimester of pregnancy. The chain is assembled from TRBV30 and TRBJ1-4, with no confident D gene call. The clonotype was recovered from a female donor in good health, enrolled as a control in a pregnancy study. The CDR3 here reads CAWSVRGEKLFF. The DNA is as follows: TGTGCCTGGAGTGTACGCGGTGAAAAACTGTTTTTT.